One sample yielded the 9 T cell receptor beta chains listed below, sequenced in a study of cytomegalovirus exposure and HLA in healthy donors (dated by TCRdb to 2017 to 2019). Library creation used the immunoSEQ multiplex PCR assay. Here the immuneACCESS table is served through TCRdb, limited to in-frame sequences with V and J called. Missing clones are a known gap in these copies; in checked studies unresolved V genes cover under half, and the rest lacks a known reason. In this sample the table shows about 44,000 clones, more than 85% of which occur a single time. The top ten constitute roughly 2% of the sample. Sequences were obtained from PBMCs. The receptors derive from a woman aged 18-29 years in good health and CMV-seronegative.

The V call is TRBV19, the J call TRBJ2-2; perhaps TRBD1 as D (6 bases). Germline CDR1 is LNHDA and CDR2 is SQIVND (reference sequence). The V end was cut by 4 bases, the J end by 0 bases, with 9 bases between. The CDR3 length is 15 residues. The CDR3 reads CASSTGQSNTGELFF. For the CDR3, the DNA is TGTGCCAGTAGTACAGGACAGTCGAACACCGGGGAGCTGTTTTTT.

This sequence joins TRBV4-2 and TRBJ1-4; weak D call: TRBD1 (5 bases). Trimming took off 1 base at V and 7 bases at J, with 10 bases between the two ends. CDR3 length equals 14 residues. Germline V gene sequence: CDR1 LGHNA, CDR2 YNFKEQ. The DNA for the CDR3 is TGTGCCAGCAGCCAAGGGGGGGACCGTGAAAAACTGTTTTTT. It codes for CASSQGGDREKLFF.

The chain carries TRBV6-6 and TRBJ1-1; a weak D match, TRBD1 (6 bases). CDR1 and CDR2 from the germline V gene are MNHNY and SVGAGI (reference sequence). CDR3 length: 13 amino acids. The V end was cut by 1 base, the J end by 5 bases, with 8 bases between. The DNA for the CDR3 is TGTGCCAGCAGTTACTTAACAGGGACTGAAGCTTTCTTT. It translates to CASSYLTGTEAFF.

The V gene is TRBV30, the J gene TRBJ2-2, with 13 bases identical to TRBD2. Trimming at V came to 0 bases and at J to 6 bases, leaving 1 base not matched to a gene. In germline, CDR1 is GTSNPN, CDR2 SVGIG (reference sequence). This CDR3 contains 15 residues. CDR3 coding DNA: TGTGCCTGGAGTGTACTAGCGGGAGGGCCCGGGGAGCTGTTTTTT. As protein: CAWSVLAGGPGELFF.

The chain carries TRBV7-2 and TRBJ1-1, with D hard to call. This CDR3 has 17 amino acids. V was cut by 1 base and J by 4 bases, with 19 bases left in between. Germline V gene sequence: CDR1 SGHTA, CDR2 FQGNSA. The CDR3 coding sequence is TGTGCCAGCAGCTTAGGCGGGTATGAGGGTTTGGGCACTGAAGCTTTCTTT. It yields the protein CASSLGGYEGLGTEAFF.

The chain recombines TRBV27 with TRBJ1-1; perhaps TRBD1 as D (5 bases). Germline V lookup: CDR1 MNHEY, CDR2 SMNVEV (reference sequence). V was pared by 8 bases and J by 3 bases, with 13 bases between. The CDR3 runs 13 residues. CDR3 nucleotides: TGTGCCAGCGCGGGGCTGTGGGACACTGAAGCTTTCTTT. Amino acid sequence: CASAGLWDTEAFF.

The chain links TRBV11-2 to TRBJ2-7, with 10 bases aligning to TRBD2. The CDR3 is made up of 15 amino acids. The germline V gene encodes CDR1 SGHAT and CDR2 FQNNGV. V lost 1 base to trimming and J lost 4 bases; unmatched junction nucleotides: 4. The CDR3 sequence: CASSLGASGSYEQYF. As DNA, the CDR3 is TGTGCCAGCAGCTTAGGGGCTAGCGGGAGTTACGAGCAGTACTTC.

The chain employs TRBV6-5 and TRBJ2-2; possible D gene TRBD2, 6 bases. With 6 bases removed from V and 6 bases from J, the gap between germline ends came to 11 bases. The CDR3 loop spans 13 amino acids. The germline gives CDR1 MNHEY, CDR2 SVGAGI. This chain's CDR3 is CASRVGGAGELFF. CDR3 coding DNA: TGTGCCAGCAGGGTTGGAGGGGCCGGGGAGCTGTTTTTT.

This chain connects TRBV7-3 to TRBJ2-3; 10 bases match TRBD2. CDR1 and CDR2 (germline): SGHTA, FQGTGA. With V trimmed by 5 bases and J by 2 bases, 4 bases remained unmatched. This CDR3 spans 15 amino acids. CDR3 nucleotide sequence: TGTGCCAGCAGCCCAGGACTAGCGGTCACAGATACGCAGTATTTT. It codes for CASSPGLAVTDTQYF.